Sequencing of this T cell receptor (beta chain) was carried out in a study of blood T cell repertoires in COVID-19. On the study more broadly: The United States, Italy and Spain were the sources of the acute and convalescent COVID-19 samples. From T cells, B-cell-depleted T cells, or PBMCs came the material, which was cDNA or gDNA.

CDR1 and CDR2 (germline): SGHVS, FQNEAQ. The CDR3 contains 16 residues. V shed 5 bases and J shed 1 base, with 18 bases lying between them. How the authors handled the data: It was from reference gene primer amplification that nucleated cell counts were estimated. Here immunoSEQ multiplex PCR was the method, and the copy in TCRdb shows in-frame clones only, minus some. V and J calls and clone size follow that table, whereas D and trimming were derived from the DNA. The sample shows 65,000 to 90,000 clones, 65% to 85% of them seen only once. V and J are TRBV7-8 and TRBJ2-7, with a possible D match to TRBD1 (6 bases). Sequenced material: peripheral blood. The TCR originated in a man between 70 and 80 years old with active or convalescent COVID-19. DNA of the CDR3: TGTGCCAGCAGCCCGACAGGAGCAGGCGTTTCCTACGAGCAGTACTTC. Translated: CASSPTGAGVSYEQYF.